The rows below give T cell receptor beta chains drawn from one sample of a study of cytomegalovirus exposure and HLA in healthy donors. Clones were sequenced by immunoSEQ multiplex PCR, and TCRdb holds only the in-frame ones, with some missing. The sample yields around 170,000 clones, roughly 85% seen once. The sample taken for sequencing was PBMCs. These receptors were taken from a woman aged 35 to 49 in good health and CMV-seronegative. Each CDR3 is given with its conserved first and last residue. D genes are given only for firm matches. For some rows the clone size is stated as once, few or many, or as a class when expanded; others skip it.

>TRBJ2-2|TRBV5-1|.|.
TGCGCCAGCAGCCAGCCTTCTCGGATCCCGAGAGGGGGCGGGGAGCTGTTTTTT
CASSQPSRIPRGGGELFF
>TRBJ2-3|TRBV7-6|.|TRBD1
TGTGCCAGCAGCTTAGGTGGGACAGTCACAGATACGCAGTATTTT
CASSLGGTVTDTQYF
>TRBJ1-1|TRBV5-1|.|TRBD1
TGCGCCAGCAGGAGGACAGGAGAGAACACTGAAGCTTTCTTT
CASRRTGENTEAFF
>TRBJ1-5|TRBV6-6|.|.
TGTGCCAGCAGTTACTCGAAAAGGGGTCACAATCAGCCCCAGCATTTT
CASSYSKRGHNQPQHF
>TRBJ2-3|TRBV7-2|.|TRBD1
TGTGCCAGCAGCTCAGGGGGCCGGGGCGATACGCAGTATTTT
CASSSGGRGDTQYF
>TRBJ2-1|TRBV2|.|.
TGTGCCAGCAGTGGACTCTACAATGAGCAGTTCTTC
CASSGLYNEQFF
>TRBJ1-1|TRBV7-6|.|.
TGTGCCAGCAGCTTACCAGGGCGGAACACTGAAGCTTTCTTT
CASSLPGRNTEAFF
>TRBJ1-3|TRBV4-1|few|.
TGCGCCAGCAGCCAAGGGCCGGGGAAATACGGAAACACCATATATTTT
CASSQGPGKYGNTIYF
>TRBJ2-1|TRBV6-5|.|TRBD2
TGTGCCAGCAGTTACAGGGAGGGAAGAAACAATGAGCAGTTCTTC
CASSYREGRNNEQFF
>TRBJ1-1|TRBV5-1|.|TRBD1
TGCGCCAGCAGCTCTACGCGAATGGGACAGGGGTGGAACACTGAAGCTTTCTTT
CASSSTRMGQGWNTEAFF
>TRBJ2-1|TRBV6-1|.|.
TGTGCCAGCTTCGGGATCAGGGGATACAATGAGCAGTTCTTC
CASFGIRGYNEQFF
>TRBJ1-5|TRBV5-1|once|TRBD1
TGCGCCAGCAGCTTGGGGACAGGGCGACAGCCCCAGCATTTT
CASSLGTGRQPQHF
>TRBJ1-2|TRBV13|.|.
TGCGCCAGCAGCTTAGAAGTTCGGGGAAACTATGGCTACACCTTC
CASSLEVRGNYGYTF
>TRBJ2-2|TRBV27|.|TRBD2
TGTGCCAGCAGTTTTACCCTAGCGGGATGGGGCGGGGAGCTGTTTTTT
CASSFTLAGWGGELFF
>TRBJ1-4|TRBV19|.|TRBD1
TGTGCCAGTAGTACTGGGACAGGAAGGAATGAAAAACTGTTTTTT
CASSTGTGRNEKLFF
>TRBJ1-2|TRBV6-5|.|TRBD1
TGTGCCAGCAGTAGAGGGACAGCGAACTATGGCTACACCTTC
CASSRGTANYGYTF
>TRBJ1-1|TRBV2|.|.
TGTGCCAGCAGTGAAGGACACTTGAACACTGAAGCTTTCTTT
CASSEGHLNTEAFF
>TRBJ1-1|TRBV15|few|.
TGTGCCACCAGCAGAGCAAACACTGAAGCTTTCTTT
CATSRANTEAFF
>TRBJ2-2|TRBV2|few|TRBD2
TGTGCCAGCAGTTTCACGGGACTAGCGGGACTTAACACCGGGGAGCTGTTTTTT
CASSFTGLAGLNTGELFF
>TRBJ2-3|TRBV30|.|TRBD1
TGTGCCTGGACCACGGGACAGGGAGGCACAGATACGCAGTATTTT
CAWTTGQGGTDTQYF
>TRBJ1-1|TRBV19|once|TRBD1
TGTGCCAGCACCCGGGACAGGGGGCCCGGTGAAGCTTTCTTT
CASTRDRGPGEAFF
>TRBJ2-7|TRBV6-1|.|TRBD1
TGTGCCAGCGGGAACAGGGGGCGACTCGACGAGCAGTACTTC
CASGNRGRLDEQYF
>TRBJ1-2|TRBV5-4|.|.
TGTGCCAGCAGCTTGGACAGACAAATCGGCTACACCTTC
CASSLDRQIGYTF
>TRBJ1-2|TRBV7-9|.|.
TGTGCCAGCAGCTTAAGTGGTTCGGGGGGCTACACCTTC
CASSLSGSGGYTF
>TRBJ1-1|TRBV6-6|.|.
TGTGCCAGCAGTTACCCAACCAGGGGAGCCGAAGCTTTCTTT
CASSYPTRGAEAFF
>TRBJ2-5|TRBV19|.|TRBD2
TGTGCCAGTAGTACTCTAGCGGGGGATCAAGAGACCCAGTACTTC
CASSTLAGDQETQYF
>TRBJ1-1|TRBV5-1|.|.
TGCGCCAGCAGCTTGATCCGGAGCTCGCAAGGCGCTGAAGCTTTCTTT
CASSLIRSSQGAEAFF
>TRBJ2-1|TRBV30|.|.
TGTGCCTGGATCCCCGCTAGCCCAAGCTCCTACAATGAGCAGTTCTTC
CAWIPASPSSYNEQFF
>TRBJ2-3|TRBV5-6|.|.
TGTGCCAGCACCCAGGGGAGATCTAGCACAGATACGCAGTATTTT
CASTQGRSSTDTQYF
>TRBJ2-7|TRBV7-2|.|TRBD2
TGTGCCAGCAGCTTATCCCCACTAGCGTCCTACGAGCAGTACTTC
CASSLSPLASYEQYF
>TRBJ2-7|TRBV7-6|.|TRBD1
TGTGCCAGCAGCTTAAGATGGGACAGGGGTTACGAGCAGTACTTC
CASSLRWDRGYEQYF
>TRBJ2-2|TRBV7-6|.|.
TGTGCCAGCACCTTTTCACTTGAGGAGCACACCGGGGAGCTGTTTTTT
CASTFSLEEHTGELFF
>TRBJ2-5|TRBV6-1|.|.
TGTGCCAGCACGGTCATACAGGGTCGGGAGACCCAGTACTTC
CASTVIQGRETQYF
>TRBJ1-6|TRBV19|once|TRBD1
TGTGCCAGTAGTACCCGGGACAGGGGGCGAGTCAATTCACCCCTCCACTTT
CASSTRDRGRVNSPLHF
>TRBJ1-5|TRBV7-8|.|.
TGTGCCAGCAGCTTATCAGGGCCGGGGGGCAATCAGCCCCAGCATTTT
CASSLSGPGGNQPQHF
>TRBJ2-7|TRBV28|.|TRBD1
TGTGCCAGCAGTCAACACTCGACAGGGAAATACGAGCAGTACTTC
CASSQHSTGKYEQYF
>TRBJ1-2|TRBV13|.|TRBD1
TGTGCCAGCAGCCAACGGACAGGGGGGGGTGGCTACACCTTC
CASSQRTGGGGYTF
>TRBJ2-7|TRBV5-1|.|TRBD1
TGCGCCAGCAGGCCATCTTCAGGGGGTGGTCGCTACGAGCAGTACTTC
CASRPSSGGGRYEQYF
>TRBJ2-5|TRBV5-5|.|TRBD2
TGTGCCAGCAGCTTACGGACTAGCGGGGGCTTAGAGACCCAGTACTTC
CASSLRTSGGLETQYF
>TRBJ2-1|TRBV6-1|.|TRBD2
TGTGCCAGCAGTGAAAGGCCTAGCGGGAGCTACAATGAGCAGTTCTTC
CASSERPSGSYNEQFF
>TRBJ1-5|TRBV5-4|.|.
TGTGCCAGCAGCCGGGAGGGGATAGATCAGCCCCAGCATTTT
CASSREGIDQPQHF
>TRBJ2-7|TRBV5-6|few|TRBD1
TGTGCCAGCAGCCCGCCCGGGACAGGGACATACGAGCAGTACTTC
CASSPPGTGTYEQYF
>TRBJ2-3|TRBV12-5|.|TRBD1
TGTGCTAGTGGCAAGGGACAGTACACAGATACGCAGTATTTT
CASGKGQYTDTQYF
>TRBJ1-4|TRBV7-2|once|.
TGTGCCAGCAGCTTAGGGGCCTCTAATGAAAAACTGTTTTTT
CASSLGASNEKLFF
>TRBJ2-5|TRBV9|.|TRBD2
TGTGCCAGCAGCGTAGGTTTCCTAGCGGGGGGGGAGACCCAGTACTTC
CASSVGFLAGGETQYF
>TRBJ1-2|TRBV19|.|TRBD1
TGTGCCAGCCGGGACAGGGGGTATGGCTACACCTTC
CASRDRGYGYTF
>TRBJ1-2|TRBV2|once|TRBD1
TGTGCCAGCAGTGGTCCCCCAGGGGGCTATGGCTACACCTTC
CASSGPPGGYGYTF
>TRBJ2-5|TRBV28|.|.
TGTGCCAGTGAGACAGGACCCGAGACCCAGTACTTC
CASETGPETQYF
>TRBJ2-3|TRBV5-1|.|.
TGCGCCAGCAGCTTGGGCGGGCCCAATTACGATAGCCAATCGACAGATACGCAGTATTTT
CASSLGGPNYDSQSTDTQYF
>TRBJ1-5|TRBV30|few|.
TGTGCCTGGAGTGGCGGGGAGAATCAGCCCCAGCATTTT
CAWSGGENQPQHF
>TRBJ2-4|TRBV19|.|TRBD2
TGTGCCAGTAACGGACTAGCGGGTTCCTTCCGTGGAAACATTCAGTACTTC
CASNGLAGSFRGNIQYF
>TRBJ1-5|TRBV4-3|few|TRBD1
TGCGCCAGCAGCCAACACAGGGACAGGGGCCATCAGCCCCAGCATTTT
CASSQHRDRGHQPQHF
>TRBJ2-5|TRBV18|.|TRBD2
TGTGCCAGCTCACCTATTAGACTAGCGGGAGGCTTGGCTGGGTACCAAGAGACCCAGTACTTC
CASSPIRLAGGLAGYQETQYF
>TRBJ2-3|TRBV27|.|TRBD2
TGTGCCAGCAGTTCTCGGACTAGCGGGGACACAGATACGCAGTATTTT
CASSSRTSGDTDTQYF
>TRBJ2-1|TRBV6-4|.|.
TGTGCCAGCAGTCTAGCGACAGGGCCCTACAATGAGCAGTTCTTC
CASSLATGPYNEQFF